This TCR beta chain emerged from a study of cytomegalovirus exposure and HLA in healthy donors. General study results and limits: An observed cluster of highly shared sequence variants was recorded as a likely sequencing artifact. For most TCR sequences rarity was the rule, although some public TCRs occurred in many donors. Associated with cytomegalovirus, according to the listing, were 150 to 200 TCR beta chains. Over 15,000 TCR beta sequences were associated with HLA alleles at 0.05 false discovery rate in a later analysis.

Vbeta (60) and Jbeta (13) primers were used in the PCR. Clones were read by immunoSEQ multiplex PCR, and TCRdb kept only the in-frame ones, dropping some. The table includes approximately 90,000 clones, 76% detected once. V lost 2 bases and J 7 bases, leaving 5 bases between the germline ends. This CDR3 region has 12 residues. Looked up from germline, CDR1 is SNHLY and CDR2 is FYNNEI. With regard to this clone: Its antigen is still unknown.

This clonotype originated in a male donor in good health and CMV-seronegative. Sequenced sample: PBMCs. The chain links TRBV2 to TRBJ2-2; D is unresolved. The CDR3 spells CASSESYGELFF. The CDR3 region has the DNA TGTGCCAGCAGTGAATCTTACGGGGAGCTGTTTTTT.